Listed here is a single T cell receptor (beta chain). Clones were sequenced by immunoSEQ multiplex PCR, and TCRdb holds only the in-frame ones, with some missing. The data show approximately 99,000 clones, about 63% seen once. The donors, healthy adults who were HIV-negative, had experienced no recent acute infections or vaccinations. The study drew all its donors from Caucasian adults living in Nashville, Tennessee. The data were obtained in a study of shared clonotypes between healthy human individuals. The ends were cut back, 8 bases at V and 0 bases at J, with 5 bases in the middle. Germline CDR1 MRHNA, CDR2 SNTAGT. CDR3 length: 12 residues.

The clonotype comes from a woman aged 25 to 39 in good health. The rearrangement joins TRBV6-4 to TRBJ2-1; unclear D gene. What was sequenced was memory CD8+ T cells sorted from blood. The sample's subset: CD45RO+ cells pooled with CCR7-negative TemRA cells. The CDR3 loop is CASGRSYNEQFF. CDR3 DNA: TGTGCCAGCGGGCGCTCCTACAATGAGCAGTTCTTC.